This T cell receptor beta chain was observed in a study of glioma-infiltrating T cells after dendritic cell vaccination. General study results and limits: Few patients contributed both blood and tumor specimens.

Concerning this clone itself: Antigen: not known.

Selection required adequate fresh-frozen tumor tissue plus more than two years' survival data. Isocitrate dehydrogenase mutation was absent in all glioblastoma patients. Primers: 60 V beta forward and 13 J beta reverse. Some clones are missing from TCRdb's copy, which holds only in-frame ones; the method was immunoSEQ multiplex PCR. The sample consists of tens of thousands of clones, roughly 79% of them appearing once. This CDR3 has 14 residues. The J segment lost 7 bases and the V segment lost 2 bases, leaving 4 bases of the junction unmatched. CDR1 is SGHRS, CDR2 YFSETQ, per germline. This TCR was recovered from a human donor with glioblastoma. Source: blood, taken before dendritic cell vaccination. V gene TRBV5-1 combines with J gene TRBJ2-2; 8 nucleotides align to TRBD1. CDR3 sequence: CASSLQGDGGELFF. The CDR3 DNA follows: TGCGCCAGCAGCTTACAGGGGGACGGCGGGGAGCTGTTTTTT. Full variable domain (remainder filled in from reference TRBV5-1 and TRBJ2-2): KAGVTQTPRYLIKTRGQQVTLSCSPISGHRSVSWYQQTPGQGLQFLFEYFSETQRNKGNFPGRFSGRQFSNSRSEMNVSTLELGDSALYLCASSLQGDGGELFFGEGSRLTVL.